The 8 T cell receptor beta chains below all came from one sample that was sequenced in a study of Ad26.COV2.S vaccination and SARS-CoV-2 variants (dated by TCRdb to about 2021). Library preparation used the immunoSEQ multiplex PCR assay. TCRdb mirrors the immuneACCESS table, restricted to in-frame sequences. Some clones are absent from its copies; in checked studies, under half trace to an unresolved V gene, and the reason for the others is unknown. Present in this sample are roughly 390,000 clones, more than 85% of which were seen just once. The ten most abundant clones make up 3.5% of the sample. This sample's treatment or condition label indicates: about 20 received Ad26.COV2.S at low or high dose, single or two shots; 5 received placebo; per-sample allocation not given. For vaccine and placebo recipients, repertoires were sequenced using samples collected on day 63 after the first injection.

Here the sequenced sample was peripheral blood, taken in a trial of Ad26.COV2.S vaccine versus placebo. These receptors were collected from a person aged 18-60 years who received the Ad26.COV2.S COVID-19 vaccine or a placebo.

This chain joins TRBV6-1 and TRBJ1-1, with 10 bases fitting TRBD1. Germline V gene data show CDR1 as MNHNS and CDR2 as SASEGT. Losses at the gene ends were 3 bases for V and 6 bases for J; bases not matched to a gene: 4. The length of the CDR3 is 14 residues. The CDR3 loop is CASSEGQGLPEAFF. CDR3 nucleotide sequence: TGTGCCAGCAGTGAGGGACAGGGGTTACCTGAAGCTTTCTTT.

This clone was observed a few times. The gene calls are TRBV3-1 (or the pseudogene TRBV3-2) and TRBJ1-2; the D gene is possibly TRBD1 (5 bases). V was shortened by 1 base and J by 8 bases, with 8 bases between the two germline ends. The CDR3 spans 12 residues. Germline CDR1 is LGHDT and CDR2 is YNNKEL (reference sequence). The CDR3 region has the DNA TGTGCCAGCAGCCAAGTTCCAGGGGGCTACACCTTC. It specifies CASSQVPGGYTF.

The chain combines TRBV7-2 with TRBJ2-5; D possibly corresponds to TRBD2 (7 bases). Germline loops: CDR1 SGHTA, CDR2 FQGNSA. Trimming stripped 1 base from V and 9 bases from J, with 15 bases between. The CDR3 has 14 amino acids. The CDR3 DNA is TGTGCCAGCAGCTTAGTGTGGGGGGGCCGGGCCCAGTACTTC. This codes for CASSLVWGGRAQYF.

This chain joins TRBV3-1 (or the pseudogene TRBV3-2) and TRBJ2-7, with a weak D call TRBD1 (6 bases). Per the germline V gene, CDR1 is LGHDT and CDR2 is YNNKEL (reference sequence). CDR3 length equals 16 residues. Trimming stripped 1 base from V and 2 bases from J, with 15 bases between. CDR3 DNA sequence: TGTGCCAGCAGCCAAGGCAGAGGGACAAGGCCCTACGAGCAGTACTTC. Translated: CASSQGRGTRPYEQYF.

The chain carries TRBV3-1 (or the pseudogene TRBV3-2) and TRBJ1-1; D is unclear. Germline CDR1 is LGHDT and CDR2 is YNNKEL (reference sequence). Between the trimmed V and J ends, which lost 5 bases and 5 bases, there was a span of 15 bases. The CDR3 extends over 14 amino acids. CDR3 coding DNA: TGTGCCAGCAGCAGCCGGGGAGGAGGAACTGAAGCTTTCTTT. Translated: CASSSRGGGTEAFF.

V usage is TRBV19 and J usage is TRBJ1-2; D not resolved. V lost 5 bases to trimming and J lost 6 bases, with 7 bases between them. Germline CDR1 and CDR2: LNHDA and SQIVND (reference sequence). The length of the CDR3 is 11 residues. The CDR3, as DNA: TGTGCCAGTAGTGGAAGAAATGGCTACACCTTC. Translating gives CASSGRNGYTF.

This chain links TRBV5-1 with TRBJ2-2, with D tentatively TRBD1 or TRBD2 (5 bases each). The length of the CDR3 is 15 residues. V was trimmed by 4 bases and J by 0 bases, leaving 10 bases between them. Germline CDR1 reads SGHRS; CDR2 reads YFSETQ. CDR3 in amino acids: CASSIGTSNTGELFF. As DNA, the CDR3 is TGCGCCAGCAGCATCGGGACGTCGAACACCGGGGAGCTGTTTTTT.

The chain employs TRBV3-1 (or the pseudogene TRBV3-2) and TRBJ1-2; weak D call: TRBD1 (5 bases). The germline V and J ends were trimmed by 0 bases and 8 bases, with 10 bases remaining between them. This CDR3 contains 13 residues. Germline CDR1 and CDR2: LGHDT and YNNKEL (reference sequence). The CDR3 nucleotides are TGTGCCAGCAGCCAAGAATCGAGGGGAGGCTACACCTTC. Translated: CASSQESRGGYTF.